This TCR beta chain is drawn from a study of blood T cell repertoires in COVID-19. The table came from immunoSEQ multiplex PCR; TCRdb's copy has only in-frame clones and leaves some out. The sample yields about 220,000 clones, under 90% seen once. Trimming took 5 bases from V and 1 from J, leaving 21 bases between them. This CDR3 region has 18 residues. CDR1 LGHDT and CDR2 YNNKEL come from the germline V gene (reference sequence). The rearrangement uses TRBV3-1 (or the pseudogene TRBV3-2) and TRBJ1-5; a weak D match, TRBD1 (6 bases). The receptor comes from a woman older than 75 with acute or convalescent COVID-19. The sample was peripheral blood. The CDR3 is CASSSASTAGESNQPQHF. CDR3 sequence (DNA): TGTGCCAGCAGCTCAGCCTCTACGGCAGGGGAGAGCAATCAGCCCCAGCATTTT.